The next 3 T cell receptor beta chains were all read from a single sample in a study of blood T cell repertoires in COVID-19. Using immunoSEQ multiplex PCR, the repertoire was profiled, and TCRdb retains in-frame clones only, with some absent. This sample yields some 270,000 clones, of which 75% to 90% are seen a single time; 3.5% to 4.5% belongs to the top ten. Sequencing was performed on PBMCs or T cells enriched from blood (not recorded which). The receptors were sampled from a woman aged 25 to 45 who had recovered from COVID-19.

This clone was found once. The V and J genes are TRBV7-2 and TRBJ2-1; tentatively, D is TRBD2 (5 bases). V shed 0 bases and J shed 3 bases, with 9 bases lying between them. Germline-derived CDR1 and CDR2 are SGHTA and FQGNSA. The length of the CDR3 is 15 residues. CDR3 DNA sequence: TGTGCCAGCAGCTTAGCAGCGGATCTCTACAATGAGCAGTTCTTC. Amino acids: CASSLAADLYNEQFF.

The V call is TRBV3-1 (or the pseudogene TRBV3-2), the J call TRBJ2-3; D is perhaps TRBD2 (7 bases). Germline values: CDR1 LGHDT, CDR2 YNNKEL (reference sequence). The CDR3 spans 16 residues. Trimming took off 6 bases at V and 2 bases at J, with 18 bases between the two ends. CDR3 DNA: TGTGCCAGCAGTACATCTGGGGGGGCCCTCACAGATACGCAGTATTTT. Translating it yields CASSTSGGALTDTQYF.

The chain couples TRBV1 to TRBJ2-5; the D segment call TRBD1 is taken from the table without a DNA check. TRBV1 is classified as a pseudogene. CDR3 length: 19 residues. The CDR3 is CTSSHTISTPRFFQETQYF. CDR3 in DNA: TGCACCAGCAGCCACACGATCTCCACGCCCAGGTTTTTCCAAGAGACCCAGTACTTC.